The 19 T cell receptor beta chains reported below all come from one sample, sequenced in a study of cytomegalovirus exposure and HLA in healthy donors. Data came from immunoSEQ multiplex PCR; TCRdb stores just in-frame clones and leaves some out. The sample has 160,000 or so clones; more than 75% are singletons. Sequencing used PBMCs. The receptors derive from a man aged 18-30 years in good health and CMV-seropositive.

V is TRBV9 and J is TRBJ1-2; 8 bases map to TRBD1. Trimming at V came to 4 bases and at J to 5 bases, leaving 4 bases not matched to a gene. From germline, CDR1 is SGDLS and CDR2 YYNGEE. The CDR3 is made up of 13 amino acids. The CDR3, as DNA: TGTGCCAGCAGCCCCCGGACAGGGTATGGCTACACCTTC. Amino acid sequence: CASSPRTGYGYTF.

The V call is TRBV9, the J call TRBJ1-2, with D possibly being TRBD1 (6 bases). V gave up 4 bases and J gave up 2 bases, with 18 bases separating them. The CDR3 consists of 16 residues. From germline, CDR1 is SGDLS and CDR2 YYNGEE. The CDR3 protein is CASSFSPSRGNYGYTF. In DNA form, the CDR3 reads TGTGCCAGCAGCTTCTCCCCCAGCAGGGGAAACTATGGCTACACCTTC.

V and J are TRBV27 and TRBJ2-1; TRBD2 matches 11 bases. This CDR3 is 16 amino acids long. Trimming took 1 base from V and 9 from J; bases not matched to a gene: 8. Germline V lookup: CDR1 MNHEY, CDR2 SMNVEV (reference sequence). The CDR3 DNA reads TGTGCCAGCAGTTTATTGCTAGCGGGGGGTTTGGGTGAGCAGTTCTTC. It codes for CASSLLLAGGLGEQFF.

The V and J genes are TRBV7-3 and TRBJ2-5, with 8 bases fitting TRBD2. Germline V CDR1 and CDR2: SGHTA, FQGTGA. The V and J ends lost 5 bases and 5 bases, in that order; junction bases with no gene match: 10. This CDR3 spans 15 amino acids. DNA for the CDR3: TGTGCCAGCAGCCCCGGGGGTGGCGGGAGGGAGACCCAGTACTTC. It codes for CASSPGGGGRETQYF.

The rearrangement uses TRBV4-3 and TRBJ1-2; TRBD1 matches at 9 bases. CDR3 size: 17 residues. With 0 bases clipped from V and 4 bases from J, the junction kept 9 bases outside the gene matches. Looked up from germline, CDR1 is LGHNA and CDR2 is YSLEER. The CDR3 sequence: CASSQEGGTGGTYGYTF. The CDR3 DNA reads as TGCGCCAGCAGCCAAGAGGGGGGAACAGGGGGCACCTATGGCTACACCTTC.

Here the CDR3 DNA reads TGTGCCAGCAGCGTAGAGCCGGGGGGCTACGAGCAGTACTTC. Encoded protein: CASSVEPGGYEQYF. The V and J genes are TRBV9 and TRBJ2-7, with 7 bases fitting TRBD2. The CDR3 sequence is 14 residues long. After removal of 0 bases from V and 3 bases from J, the junction contained 3 bases not matched to a gene. Germline V gene lookup returns CDR1 SGDLS and CDR2 YYNGEE. The full variable domain, with the rest looked up from reference TRBV9 and TRBJ2-7, is DSGVTQTPKHLITATGQRVTLRCSPRSGDLSVYWYQQSLDQGLQFLIQYYNGEERAKGNILERFSAQQFPDLHSELNLSSLELGDSALYFCASSVEPGGYEQYFGPGTRLTVT.

The V and J genes are TRBV7-3 and TRBJ2-1, with 8 bases identical to TRBD2. Per germline, CDR1 SGHTA and CDR2 FQGTGA. This CDR3 is 17 amino acids long. V was clipped by 4 bases and J by 0 bases; unmatched bases: 8. The CDR3 DNA is TGTGCCAGCAGCTCTGGACCCGGGGGGGACTCCTACAATGAGCAGTTCTTC. It specifies CASSSGPGGDSYNEQFF.

The gene calls are TRBV4-3 and TRBJ2-1, with TRBD2 matching 9 bases. The germline V gene has CDR1 LGHNA and CDR2 YSLEER. Trimming cost V 0 bases and J 9 bases; bases outside gene matches: 9. The CDR3 covers 16 residues. In nucleotides, the CDR3 is TGCGCCAGCAGCCAAGAAGTGCTAGCGGGAATCCCTGAGCAGTTCTTC. This codes for CASSQEVLAGIPEQFF.

The chain combines TRBV12-5 with TRBJ1-5; D not certain. V dropped 6 bases and J dropped 8 bases, with 8 bases sitting between them. The germline CDR1 and CDR2 sequences are LGHNT and FRNRAP. CDR3 length: 11 amino acids. The CDR3: CASGPAEPQHF. As DNA, the CDR3 is TGTGCTAGTGGCCCTGCGGAGCCCCAGCATTTT.

The chain uses TRBV5-6 and TRBJ2-1, with a possible D match to TRBD1 (6 bases). CDR1 is SGHDT and CDR2 is YYEEEE in the germline V gene. The germline V and J ends were trimmed by 0 bases and 4 bases, with 8 bases remaining between them. This CDR3 has 14 amino acids. CDR3 protein: CASSLGTAYNEQFF. The CDR3 DNA sequence: TGTGCCAGCAGCTTGGGGACAGCTTACAATGAGCAGTTCTTC.

The chain joins TRBV5-1 to TRBJ2-1; 7 bases fit TRBD2. V lost 7 bases to trimming and J lost 5 bases; unmatched junction nucleotides: 6. CDR1 is SGHRS and CDR2 is YFSETQ in the germline V gene. The CDR3 length is 13 residues. The CDR3 DNA sequence: TGCGCCAGCGCGGCACTAGCGAACAATGAGCAGTTCTTC. Translated, it gives CASAALANNEQFF.

This clone was counted many times. The chain links TRBV7-9 to TRBJ2-7; possibly TRBD2 for D (5 bases). The V gene lost 1 base and the J gene lost 2 bases, with 9 bases spanning the gap. The CDR3 is 14 amino acids. Germline-derived CDR1 and CDR2 are SEHNR and FQNEAQ (reference sequence). CDR3 nucleotide sequence: TGTGCCAGCAGCTTAGGCCTAGCCACCTACGAGCAGTACTTC. Translating it yields CASSLGLATYEQYF.

The J gene is TRBJ1-2, the V gene TRBV28; D is perhaps TRBD1 (5 bases). The V and J ends lost 4 bases and 7 bases respectively, with 16 bases between them. The germline V gene has CDR1 MDHEN and CDR2 SYDVKM. The CDR3 runs to 14 residues. CDR3 in amino acids: CASSSWGGEGGYTF. CDR3 in DNA: TGTGCCAGCAGTTCCTGGGGGGGGGAGGGTGGCTACACCTTC.

This clone came up a few times. This chain connects TRBV6-1 to TRBJ1-1; D call uncertain. Trimming removed 1 base from V and 3 bases from J, with 9 bases in between. CDR3 length equals 14 residues. The germline V gene encodes CDR1 MNHNS and CDR2 SASEGT. CDR3 loop: CASSEEEAYTEAFF. The CDR3, as DNA: TGTGCCAGCAGTGAAGAAGAGGCGTACACTGAAGCTTTCTTT.

The chain combines TRBV10-3 with TRBJ1-6; TRBD1 agrees at 10 bases. Per the germline V gene, CDR1 is ENHRY and CDR2 is SYGVKD. The CDR3 loop spans 14 amino acids. Trimming cost V 6 bases and J 8 bases; bases outside gene matches: 4. The CDR3 spells CAIRDRGEHSPLHF. The CDR3 DNA is TGTGCCATCAGGGACAGGGGGGAACATTCACCCCTCCACTTT.

The J gene is TRBJ2-7, the V gene TRBV9; maybe TRBD2 (5 bases). CDR1 and CDR2 from the germline V gene are SGDLS and YYNGEE. The CDR3 spans 12 residues. With 7 bases removed from V and 4 bases from J, the gap between germline ends came to 12 bases. CDR3 in amino acids: CASGSGPYEQYF. Here the CDR3 DNA reads TGTGCCAGCGGGAGCGGACCATACGAGCAGTACTTC.

There are a few counts of this clone. The sample carries other DNA sequences with the same CDR3. The chain links TRBV2 to TRBJ2-7; D may be TRBD1 (6 bases). This CDR3 spans 13 amino acids. Trimming cost V 3 bases and J 1 base, with 7 bases left between them. In germline, CDR1 is SNHLY, CDR2 FYNNEI. The CDR3 DNA follows: TGTGCCAGCAGTGAGGACAGTTCCTACGAGCAGTACTTC. As protein: CASSEDSSYEQYF.

The chain combines TRBV5-6 with TRBJ1-2, with D perhaps matching TRBD1 (6 bases). Germline CDR1 reads SGHDT; CDR2 reads YYEEEE. The CDR3 runs 16 residues. V dropped 0 bases and J dropped 5 bases, with 17 bases sitting between them. CDR3 bases: TGTGCCAGCAGCTTGGGAGTGGGGGCTCCCCAATATGGCTACACCTTC. Translated: CASSLGVGAPQYGYTF.

The chain combines TRBV9 with TRBJ2-1, with D maybe TRBD2 (6 bases). CDR1 SGDLS and CDR2 YYNGEE come from the germline V gene. V shed 0 bases and J shed 2 bases, with 18 bases lying between them. This CDR3 contains 18 residues. The CDR3 region is CASSVASGERVAYNEQFF. The DNA of the CDR3 is TGTGCCAGCAGCGTAGCTTCAGGAGAGCGGGTTGCCTACAATGAGCAGTTCTTC.